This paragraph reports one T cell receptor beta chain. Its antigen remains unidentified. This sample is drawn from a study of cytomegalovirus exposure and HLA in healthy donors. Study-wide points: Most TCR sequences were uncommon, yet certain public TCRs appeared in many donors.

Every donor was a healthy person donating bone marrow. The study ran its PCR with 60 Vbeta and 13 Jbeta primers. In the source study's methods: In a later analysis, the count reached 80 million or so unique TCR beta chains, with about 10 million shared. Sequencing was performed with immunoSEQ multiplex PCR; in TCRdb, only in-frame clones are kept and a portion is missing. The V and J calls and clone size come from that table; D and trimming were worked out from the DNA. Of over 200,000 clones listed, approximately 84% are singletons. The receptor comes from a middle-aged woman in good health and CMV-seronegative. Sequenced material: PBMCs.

CDR3 sequence (DNA): TGTGCCAGCAGCACCCGTCAGGGGGCGAATGCCCTGTCCTACGAGCAGTACTTC. This codes for CASSTRQGANALSYEQYF. V usage is TRBV21-1 and J usage is TRBJ2-7; the D call TRBD1 from the table was never checked on the DNA. TRBV21-1 has pseudogene status. The CDR3 consists of 18 residues.